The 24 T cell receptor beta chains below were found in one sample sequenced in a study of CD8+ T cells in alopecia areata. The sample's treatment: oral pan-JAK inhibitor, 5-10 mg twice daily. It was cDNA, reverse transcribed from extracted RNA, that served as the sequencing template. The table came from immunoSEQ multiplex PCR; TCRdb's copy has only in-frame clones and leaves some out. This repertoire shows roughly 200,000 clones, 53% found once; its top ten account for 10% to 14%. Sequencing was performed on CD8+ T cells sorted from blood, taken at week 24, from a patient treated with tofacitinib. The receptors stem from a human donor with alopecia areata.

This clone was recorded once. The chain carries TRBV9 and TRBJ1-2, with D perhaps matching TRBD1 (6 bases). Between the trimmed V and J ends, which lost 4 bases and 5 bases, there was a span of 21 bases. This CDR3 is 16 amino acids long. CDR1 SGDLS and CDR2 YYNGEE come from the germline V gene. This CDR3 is CASSPLVQGKEYGYTF. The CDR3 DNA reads TGTGCCAGCAGCCCCCTAGTCCAGGGGAAGGAATATGGCTACACCTTC.

In DNA, the CDR3 is TGTGCCAGCAGTTTATCCCGACAGCAGAACACTGAAGCTTTCTTT. It translates to CASSLSRQQNTEAFF. V usage is TRBV27 and J usage is TRBJ1-1; tentative D call: TRBD1 (5 bases). V was trimmed by 0 bases and J by 1 base, leaving 9 bases between them. Per germline, CDR1 MNHEY and CDR2 SMNVEV (reference sequence). The CDR3 spans 15 residues.

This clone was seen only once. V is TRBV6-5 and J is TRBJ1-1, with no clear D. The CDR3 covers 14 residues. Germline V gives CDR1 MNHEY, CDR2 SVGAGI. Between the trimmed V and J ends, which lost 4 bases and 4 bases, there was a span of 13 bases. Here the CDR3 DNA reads TGTGCCAGCAGTTTCGATACGGACGTCACTGAAGCTTTCTTT. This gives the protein CASSFDTDVTEAFF.

DNA for the CDR3: TGTGCCAGCAGCTTTCGACAGGACAATGGCTACACCTTC. The encoded protein is CASSFRQDNGYTF. This chain connects TRBV11-2 to TRBJ1-2, with a weak D call TRBD1 (6 bases). Per germline, CDR1 SGHAT and CDR2 FQNNGV. V was pared by 3 bases and J by 6 bases, with 11 bases between. This CDR3 is 13 amino acids long.

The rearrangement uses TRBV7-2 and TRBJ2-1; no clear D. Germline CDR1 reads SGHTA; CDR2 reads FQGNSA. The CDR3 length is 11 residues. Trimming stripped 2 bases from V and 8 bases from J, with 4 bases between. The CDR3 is CASSLIDEQFF. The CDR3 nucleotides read TGTGCCAGCAGCTTAATCGATGAGCAGTTCTTC.

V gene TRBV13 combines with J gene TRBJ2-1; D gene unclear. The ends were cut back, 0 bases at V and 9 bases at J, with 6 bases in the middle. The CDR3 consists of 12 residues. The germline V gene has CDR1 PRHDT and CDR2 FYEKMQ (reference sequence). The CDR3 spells CASSLGTSEQFF. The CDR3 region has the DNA TGTGCCAGCAGCTTAGGGACTTCTGAGCAGTTCTTC.

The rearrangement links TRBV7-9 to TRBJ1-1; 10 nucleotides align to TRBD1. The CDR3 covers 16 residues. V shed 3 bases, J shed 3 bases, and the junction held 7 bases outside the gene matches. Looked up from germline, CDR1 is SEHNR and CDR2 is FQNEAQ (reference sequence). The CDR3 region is CASSLRGQGLHTEAFF. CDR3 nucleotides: TGTGCCAGCAGCTTGCGGGGACAGGGGTTACACACTGAAGCTTTCTTT.

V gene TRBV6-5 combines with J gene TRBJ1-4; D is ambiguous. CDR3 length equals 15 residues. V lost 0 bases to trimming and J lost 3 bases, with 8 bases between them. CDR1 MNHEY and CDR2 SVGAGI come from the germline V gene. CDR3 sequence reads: CASSYSSSSNEKLFF. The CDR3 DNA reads TGTGCCAGCAGTTACTCGAGCAGTTCTAATGAAAAACTGTTTTTT.

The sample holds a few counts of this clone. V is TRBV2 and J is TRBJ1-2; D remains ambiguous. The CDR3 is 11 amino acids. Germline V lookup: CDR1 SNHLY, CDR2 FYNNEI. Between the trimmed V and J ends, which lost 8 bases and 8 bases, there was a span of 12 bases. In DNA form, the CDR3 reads TGTGCCAGCCACTTGGCGGACGGCTACACCTTC. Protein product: CASHLADGYTF.

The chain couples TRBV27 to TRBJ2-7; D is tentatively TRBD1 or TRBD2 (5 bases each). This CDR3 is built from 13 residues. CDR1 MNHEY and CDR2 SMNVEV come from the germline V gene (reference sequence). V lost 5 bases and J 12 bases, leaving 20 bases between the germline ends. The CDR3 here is CASSPGPTGLRYF. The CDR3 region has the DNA TGTGCCAGCAGTCCGGGGCCCACAGGTTTACGGTACTTC.

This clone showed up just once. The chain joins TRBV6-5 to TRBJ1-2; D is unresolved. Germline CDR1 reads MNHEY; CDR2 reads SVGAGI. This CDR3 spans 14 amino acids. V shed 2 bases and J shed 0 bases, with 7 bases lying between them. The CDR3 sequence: CASSYRTANYGYTF. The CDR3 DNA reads TGTGCCAGCAGTTACCGGACTGCTAACTATGGCTACACCTTC.

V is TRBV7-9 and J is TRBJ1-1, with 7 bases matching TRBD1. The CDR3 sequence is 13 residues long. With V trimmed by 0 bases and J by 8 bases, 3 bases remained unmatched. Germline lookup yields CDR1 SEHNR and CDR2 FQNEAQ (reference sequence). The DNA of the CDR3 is TGTGCCAGCAGCTTAGCGGGGGACAGAGAAGCTTTCTTT. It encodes CASSLAGDREAFF.

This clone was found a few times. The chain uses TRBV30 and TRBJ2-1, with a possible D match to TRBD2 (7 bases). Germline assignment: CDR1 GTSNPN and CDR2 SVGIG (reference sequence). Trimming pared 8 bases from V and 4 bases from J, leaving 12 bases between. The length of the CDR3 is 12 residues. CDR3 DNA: TGTGCCCGGGGGGCAGGGTACAATGAGCAGTTCTTC. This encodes CARGAGYNEQFF.

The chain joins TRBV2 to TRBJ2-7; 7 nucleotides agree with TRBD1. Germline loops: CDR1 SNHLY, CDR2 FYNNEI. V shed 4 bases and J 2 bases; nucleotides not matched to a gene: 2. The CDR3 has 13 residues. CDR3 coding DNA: TGTGCCAGCAGTGGAGACAGGGCCTACGAGCAGTACTTC. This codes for CASSGDRAYEQYF.

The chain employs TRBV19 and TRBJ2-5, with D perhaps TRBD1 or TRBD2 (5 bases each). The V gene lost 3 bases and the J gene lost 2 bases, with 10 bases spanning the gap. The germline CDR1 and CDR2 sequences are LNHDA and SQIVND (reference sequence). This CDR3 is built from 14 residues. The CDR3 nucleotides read TGTGCCAGTAGTATTTTGGGGGAACAAGAGACCCAGTACTTC. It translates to CASSILGEQETQYF. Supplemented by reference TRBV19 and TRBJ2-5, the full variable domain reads DGGITQSPKYLFRKEGQNVTLSCEQNLNHDAMYWYRQDPGQGLRLIYYSQIVNDFQKGDIAEGYSVSREKKESFPLTVTSAQKNPTAFYLCASSILGEQETQYFGPGTRLLVL.

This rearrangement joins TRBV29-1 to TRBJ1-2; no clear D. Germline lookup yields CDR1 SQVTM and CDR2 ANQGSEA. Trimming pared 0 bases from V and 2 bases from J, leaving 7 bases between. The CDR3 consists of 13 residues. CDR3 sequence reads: CSVEDTENYGYTF. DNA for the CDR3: TGCAGCGTTGAAGACACCGAGAACTATGGCTACACCTTC.

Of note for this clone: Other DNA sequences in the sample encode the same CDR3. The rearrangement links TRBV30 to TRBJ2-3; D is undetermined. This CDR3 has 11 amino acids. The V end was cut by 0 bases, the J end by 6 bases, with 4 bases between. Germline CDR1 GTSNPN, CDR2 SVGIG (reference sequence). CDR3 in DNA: TGTGCCTGGAGTGTGACTGATACGCAGTATTTT. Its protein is CAWSVTDTQYF. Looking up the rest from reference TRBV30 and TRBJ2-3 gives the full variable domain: SQTIHQWPATLVQPVGSPLSLECTVEGTSNPNLYWYRQAAGRGLQLLFYSVGIGQISSEVPQNLSASRPQDRQFILSSKKLLLSDSGFYLCAWSVTDTQYFGPGTRLTVL.

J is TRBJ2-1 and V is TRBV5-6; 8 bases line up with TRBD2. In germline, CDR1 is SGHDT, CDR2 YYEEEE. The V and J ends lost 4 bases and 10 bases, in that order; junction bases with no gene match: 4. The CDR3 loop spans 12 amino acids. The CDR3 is CASSPASGEQFF. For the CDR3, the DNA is TGTGCCAGCAGCCCAGCTAGCGGGGAGCAGTTCTTC.

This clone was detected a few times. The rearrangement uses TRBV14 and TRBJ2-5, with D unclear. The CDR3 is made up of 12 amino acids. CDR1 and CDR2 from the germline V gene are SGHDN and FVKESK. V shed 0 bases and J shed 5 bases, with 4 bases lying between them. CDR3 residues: CASSQESETQYF. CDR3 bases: TGTGCCAGCAGCCAAGAGTCGGAGACCCAGTACTTC.

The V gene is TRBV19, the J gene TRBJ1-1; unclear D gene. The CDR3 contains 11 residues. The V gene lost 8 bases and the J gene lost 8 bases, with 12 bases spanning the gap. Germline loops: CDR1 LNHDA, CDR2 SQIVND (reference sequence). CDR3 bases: TGTGCCAGTCGCTGGGCAGACGAAGCTTTCTTT. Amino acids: CASRWADEAFF.

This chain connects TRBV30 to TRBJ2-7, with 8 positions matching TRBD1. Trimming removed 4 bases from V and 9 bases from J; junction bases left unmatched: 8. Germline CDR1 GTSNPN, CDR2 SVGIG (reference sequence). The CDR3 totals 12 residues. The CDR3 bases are TGTGCCTGGACCCCGACAGGGGATGTGCAGTACTTC. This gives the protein CAWTPTGDVQYF. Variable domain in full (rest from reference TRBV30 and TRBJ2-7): SQTIHQWPATLVQPVGSPLSLECTVEGTSNPNLYWYRQAAGRGLQLLFYSVGIGQISSEVPQNLSASRPQDRQFILSSKKLLLSDSGFYLCAWTPTGDVQYFGPGTRLTVT.

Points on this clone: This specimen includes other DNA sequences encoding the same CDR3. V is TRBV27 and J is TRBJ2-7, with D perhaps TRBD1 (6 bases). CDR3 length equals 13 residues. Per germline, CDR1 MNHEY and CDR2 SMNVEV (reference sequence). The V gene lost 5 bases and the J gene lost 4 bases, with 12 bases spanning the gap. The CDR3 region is CASSPGTSYEQYF. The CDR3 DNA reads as TGTGCCAGCAGTCCCGGGACATCTTACGAGCAGTACTTC.

DNA for the CDR3: TGTGCCAGCAGGACTAGCGGGGGGTCCTACAATGAGCAGTTCTTC. Translation gives CASRTSGGSYNEQFF. The J gene is TRBJ2-1, the V gene TRBV2, with 13 bases fitting TRBD2. V shed 6 bases, J shed 1 base, and the junction held 0 bases outside the gene matches. This CDR3 has 15 residues. From germline, CDR1 is SNHLY and CDR2 FYNNEI.

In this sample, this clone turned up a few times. The CDR3 is CASSFSGGSNYGYTF. CDR3 DNA: TGTGCCAGCAGCTTTTCGGGAGGATCTAACTATGGCTACACCTTC. The genes are TRBV7-9 and TRBJ1-2; D is unresolved. The CDR3 length is 15 residues. V lost 3 bases to trimming and J lost 0 bases, with 11 bases between them. Germline V gives CDR1 SEHNR, CDR2 FQNEAQ (reference sequence).